The present T cell receptor beta chain was sequenced within a study of post-analysis software for immune sequencing data. V was pared by 0 bases and J by 8 bases, with 7 bases between. This CDR3 region has 12 residues. Each TCR beta cDNA library carried unique molecular identifiers. TCRdb ran MiXCR on the PCR reads and lists one entry per CDR3 protein. The sample contains roughly 150,000 distinct CDR3 sequences, about 34% of which appear only once. This clonotype was observed at least ten times. Sequenced material: blood, taken after autologous hematopoietic stem cell transplantation. This sequence joins TRBV12-3 or TRBV12-4 and TRBJ1-2; D call uncertain. The sequence came from a girl aged 10-17 years with multiple sclerosis. CDR3 loop: CASSLAGNGYTF. The DNA of the CDR3 is TGTGCCAGCAGTTTAGCAGGGAACGGCTACACCTTC.